Each of the 18 T cell receptor beta chains below was sequenced from the same sample in a study of T-cell memory formation after mild COVID-19. MiXCR, run by TCRdb on the 5' RACE reads, gives a single entry per CDR3 protein. The repertoire holds 400,000 to 450,000 distinct CDR3 sequences, with 18% as singletons. Sequencing was performed on PBMCs or a T cell subset sorted from them (not recorded which). The source of these receptors is a young man who had mild COVID-19 (a few samples of this study predate the infection). Cell type and time point are not known.

This rearrangement joins TRBV11-3 to TRBJ2-5; either TRBD1 or TRBD2 may fit D (5 bases each). Trimming stripped 5 bases from V and 1 base from J, with 11 bases between. In germline, CDR1 is SGHNT, CDR2 YENEEA. The CDR3 runs to 14 residues. Here the CDR3 DNA reads TGTGCCAGCAGCCTCGGGACCTTCCAAGAGACCCAGTACTTC. Its translation: CASSLGTFQETQYF.

The chain links TRBV28 to TRBJ2-1, with D possibly being TRBD1 or TRBD2 (5 bases each). Looked up from germline, CDR1 is MDHEN and CDR2 is SYDVKM. The CDR3 contains 14 residues. V lost 6 bases, J lost 9 bases, and 18 bases lay in between. DNA of the CDR3: TGTGCCAGCAGCCCCTGGGACCTCAGAGGTGAGCAGTTCTTC. Its translation is CASSPWDLRGEQFF.

The rearrangement uses TRBV6-2 or TRBV6-3 and TRBJ1-2; no clear D. The CDR3 totals 14 residues. V was cut by 0 bases and J by 5 bases, with 10 bases left in between. CDR1 is MNHEY and CDR2 is SVGEGT in the germline V gene. The CDR3 nucleotides are TGTGCCAGCAGTTACTCCACGTCAGCGTATGGCTACACCTTC. This codes for CASSYSTSAYGYTF.

This clonotype was detected only a few times. The V and J genes are TRBV6-2 or TRBV6-3 and TRBJ1-2; tentative D call: TRBD1 (6 bases). This CDR3 has 14 residues. CDR1 is MNHEY and CDR2 is SVGEGT in the germline V gene. V lost 6 bases and J 2 bases, leaving 13 bases between the germline ends. The CDR3 loop is CASSTAQGNYGYTF. As DNA, the CDR3 is TGTGCCAGCAGCACCGCTCAGGGGAACTATGGCTACACCTTC.

This clonotype came up a few times. The chain recombines TRBV10-3 with TRBJ2-7, with D tentatively TRBD1 (6 bases). The V gene's germline CDR1 is ENHRY and CDR2 SYGVKD. The CDR3 has 22 residues. Trimming removed 1 base from V and 2 bases from J, with 33 bases in between. CDR3: CAISEYSRTDAWDGGSPYEQYV. The CDR3 DNA sequence: TGTGCCATCAGTGAGTATTCGCGGACAGATGCCTGGGATGGGGGCTCCCCCTACGAGCAGTACGTC.

This clonotype was seen a few times. The chain uses TRBV2 and TRBJ2-1; D may be TRBD1 (6 bases). In germline, CDR1 is SNHLY, CDR2 FYNNEI. This CDR3 comprises 14 residues. With 4 bases removed from V and 7 bases from J, the gap between germline ends came to 14 bases. The CDR3 is CASSGWTAVNEQFF. Here the CDR3 DNA reads TGTGCCAGCAGTGGATGGACAGCCGTTAATGAGCAGTTCTTC. Based on the CDR3 plus reference TRBV2 and TRBJ2-1, the full variable domain is EPEVTQTPSHQVTQMGQEVILRCVPISNHLYFYWYRQILGQKVEFLVSFYNNEISEKSEIFDDQFSVERPDGSNFTLKIRSTKLEDSAMYFCASSGWTAVNEQFFGPGTRLTVL.

This chain uses TRBV4-1 with TRBJ1-5, with a possible D match to TRBD1 (6 bases). This CDR3 spans 17 amino acids. Germline values: CDR1 MGHRA, CDR2 YSYEKL. Trimming shortened V by 1 base and J by 3 bases, and 16 bases separated the two germline ends. The DNA of the CDR3 is TGCGCCAGCAGCCAAGCTTTGGGAGGGACACACAATCAGCCCCAGCATTTT. Translating it yields CASSQALGGTHNQPQHF.

The chain has TRBV7-2 and TRBJ2-3, with TRBD1 matching over 7 bases. This CDR3 is 13 amino acids long. Trimming took 7 bases from V and 4 from J; bases not matched to a gene: 5. Germline lookup yields CDR1 SGHTA and CDR2 FQGNSA. The CDR3 here is CASKDRAPDTQYF. In nucleotides, the CDR3 is TGTGCCAGCAAAGACAGGGCCCCAGATACGCAGTATTTT.

This chain connects TRBV28 to TRBJ2-3; TRBD2 agrees at 8 bases. Germline V gives CDR1 MDHEN, CDR2 SYDVKM. The CDR3 consists of 16 residues. The junction had 8 bases not matched to a gene; V was cut back by 4 bases and J by 2 bases. For the CDR3, the DNA is TGTGCCAGCAGTTCCATTAGCGGGGCCATCACAGATACGCAGTATTTT. Protein sequence: CASSSISGAITDTQYF.

This rearrangement joins TRBV5-1 to TRBJ2-3; no definite D call. The V end was cut by 1 base, the J end by 4 bases, with 16 bases between. This CDR3 has 16 amino acids. Germline assignment: CDR1 SGHRS and CDR2 YFSETQ. CDR3 in amino acids: CASSLFHRNSADTQYF. The CDR3 DNA reads as TGCGCCAGCAGCTTGTTTCACAGAAATTCTGCAGATACGCAGTATTTT.

The chain has TRBV28 and TRBJ2-5; D uncertain. CDR1 is MDHEN, CDR2 SYDVKM, per germline. The V gene lost 6 bases and the J gene lost 5 bases, with 10 bases spanning the gap. The CDR3 extends over 12 amino acids. The CDR3 region is CASRTTSETQYF. The CDR3 region has the DNA TGTGCCAGCAGGACAACCTCGGAGACCCAGTACTTC.

The J gene is TRBJ2-7, the V gene TRBV5-1; the D is unclear. The CDR3 is 13 residues long. V lost 4 bases, J lost 1 base, and 9 bases lay in between. Germline V gene sequence: CDR1 SGHRS, CDR2 YFSETQ. The CDR3 here is CASSVTASYEQYV. In DNA, the CDR3 is TGCGCCAGCAGCGTAACGGCTTCCTACGAGCAGTACGTC.

V usage is TRBV30 and J usage is TRBJ1-6; unclear D gene. The CDR3 is 16 residues long. The germline gives CDR1 GTSNPN, CDR2 SVGIG (reference sequence). With 4 bases removed from V and 4 bases from J, the gap between germline ends came to 17 bases. CDR3: CAWKIAGFNYNSPLHF. The CDR3 nucleotides are TGTGCCTGGAAAATCGCGGGGTTTAATTATAATTCACCCCTCCACTTT.

This clonotype was picked up a small number of times. The rearrangement joins TRBV6-2 or TRBV6-3 to TRBJ1-5; 11 positions agree with TRBD1. This CDR3 contains 19 residues. The junction had 12 bases not matched to a gene; V was cut back by 0 bases and J by 5 bases. The germline CDR1 and CDR2 sequences are MNHEY and SVGEGT. The CDR3 nucleotides read TGTGCCAGCAGTTACTCGATTTCTGGACAGGGGGCTGTCTATCAGCCCCAGCATTTT. Protein product: CASSYSISGQGAVYQPQHF.

This clonotype has more than one count but fewer than ten. CDR3 residues: CASSPLTGALNSPLHF. For the CDR3, the DNA is TGTGCCAGCAGCCCCTTGACAGGAGCCCTTAATTCACCCCTCCACTTT. The chain is built from TRBV5-4 and TRBJ1-6; tentative D call: TRBD1 (6 bases). The CDR3 sequence is 16 residues long. CDR1 and CDR2 (germline): SGHNT, YYREEE (reference sequence). Trimming cost V 4 bases and J 6 bases, with 17 bases left between them.

There are a few counts of this clonotype. This chain joins TRBV7-9 and TRBJ2-3; D is perhaps TRBD1 or TRBD2 (5 bases each). V was clipped by 4 bases and J by 6 bases, with 14 bases between them. This CDR3 has 14 amino acids. Germline V lookup: CDR1 SEHNR, CDR2 FQNEAQ (reference sequence). CDR3 coding DNA: TGTGCCAGCAGCTCGGACTGGGGGTCGGATACGCAGTATTTT. Amino acid sequence: CASSSDWGSDTQYF.

This clonotype has a handful of counts. The chain joins TRBV27 to TRBJ1-1, with 7 bases matching TRBD1. V gave up 6 bases and J gave up 4 bases; unmatched junction bases: 11. The germline CDR1 and CDR2 sequences are MNHEY and SMNVEV (reference sequence). This CDR3 has 15 amino acids. The CDR3 DNA follows: TGTGCCAGCAGCACCAGGGGGGTCGATGGCACTGAAGCTTTCTTT. Its translation: CASSTRGVDGTEAFF.

This clonotype occurred a few times. The V call is TRBV2, the J call TRBJ2-2, with D perhaps matching TRBD2 (6 bases). Per the germline V gene, CDR1 is SNHLY and CDR2 is FYNNEI. The CDR3 runs to 15 residues. With 8 bases removed from V and 4 bases from J, the gap between germline ends came to 17 bases. CDR3: CASGDWGRSTGELFF. CDR3 coding DNA: TGTGCCAGCGGGGACTGGGGGAGGAGCACCGGGGAGCTGTTTTTT.